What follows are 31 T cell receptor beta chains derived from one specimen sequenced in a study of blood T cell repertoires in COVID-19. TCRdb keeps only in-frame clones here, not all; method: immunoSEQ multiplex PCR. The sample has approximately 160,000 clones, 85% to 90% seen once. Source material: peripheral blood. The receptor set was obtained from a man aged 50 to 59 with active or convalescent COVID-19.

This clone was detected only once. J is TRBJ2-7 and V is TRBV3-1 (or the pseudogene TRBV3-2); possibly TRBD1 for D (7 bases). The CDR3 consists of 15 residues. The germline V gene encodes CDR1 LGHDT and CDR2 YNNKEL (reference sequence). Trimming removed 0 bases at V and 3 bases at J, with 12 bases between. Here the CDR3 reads CASSQESGGGYEQYF. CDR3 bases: TGTGCCAGCAGCCAAGAGTCAGGGGGAGGCTACGAGCAGTACTTC.

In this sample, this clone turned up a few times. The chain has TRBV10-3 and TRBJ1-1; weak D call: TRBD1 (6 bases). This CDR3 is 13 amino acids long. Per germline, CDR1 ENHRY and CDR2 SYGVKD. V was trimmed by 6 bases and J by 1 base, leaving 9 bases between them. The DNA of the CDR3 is TGTGCCATCAGGGGAGGGGGGAACACTGAAGCTTTCTTT. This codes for CAIRGGGNTEAFF.

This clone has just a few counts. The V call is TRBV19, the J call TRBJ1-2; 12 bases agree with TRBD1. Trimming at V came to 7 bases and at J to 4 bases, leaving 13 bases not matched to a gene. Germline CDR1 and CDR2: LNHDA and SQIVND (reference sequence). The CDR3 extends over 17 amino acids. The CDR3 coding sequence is TGTGCCAGTACCACGACCGGGACAGGGGGCGCAAGCTATGGCTACACCTTC. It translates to CASTTTGTGGASYGYTF.

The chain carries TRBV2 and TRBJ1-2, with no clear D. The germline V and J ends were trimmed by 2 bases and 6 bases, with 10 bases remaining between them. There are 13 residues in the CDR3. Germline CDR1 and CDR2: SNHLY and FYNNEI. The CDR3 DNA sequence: TGTGCCAGCAGTGAAACTGGTCGAGATGGCTACACCTTC. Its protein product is CASSETGRDGYTF.

The CDR3 DNA reads TGTGCCAGTAGTATCTACGGGACAGACGACTCCCTCCACTTT. This gives the protein CASSIYGTDDSLHF. This chain uses TRBV19 with TRBJ1-6; 7 positions agree with TRBD1. The CDR3 has 14 residues. In germline, CDR1 is LNHDA, CDR2 SQIVND (reference sequence). With V trimmed by 3 bases and J by 14 bases, 10 bases remained unmatched.

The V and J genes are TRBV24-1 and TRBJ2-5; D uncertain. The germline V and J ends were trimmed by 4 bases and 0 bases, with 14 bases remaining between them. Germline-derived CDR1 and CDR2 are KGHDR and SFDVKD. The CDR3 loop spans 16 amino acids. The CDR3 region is CATSDPATSYQETQYF. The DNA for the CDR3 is TGTGCCACCAGTGACCCGGCGACATCGTACCAAGAGACCCAGTACTTC.

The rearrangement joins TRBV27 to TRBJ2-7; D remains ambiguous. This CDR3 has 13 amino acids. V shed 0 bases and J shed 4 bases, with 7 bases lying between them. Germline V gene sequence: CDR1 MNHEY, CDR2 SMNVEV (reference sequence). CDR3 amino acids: CASSLSITYEQYF. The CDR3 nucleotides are TGTGCCAGCAGTTTATCGATTACTTACGAGCAGTACTTC.

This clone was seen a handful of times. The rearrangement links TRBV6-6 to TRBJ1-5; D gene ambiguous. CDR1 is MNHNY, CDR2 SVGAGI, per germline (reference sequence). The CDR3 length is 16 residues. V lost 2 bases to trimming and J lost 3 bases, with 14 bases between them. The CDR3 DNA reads TGTGCCAGCAGTTACGGAGATCCAACCCTCAATCAGCCCCAGCATTTT. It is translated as CASSYGDPTLNQPQHF.

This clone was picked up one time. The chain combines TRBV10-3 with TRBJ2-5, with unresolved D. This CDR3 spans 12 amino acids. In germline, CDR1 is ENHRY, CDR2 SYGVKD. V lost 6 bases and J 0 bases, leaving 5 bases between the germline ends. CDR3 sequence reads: CAIRANQETQYF. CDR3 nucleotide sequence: TGTGCCATCAGGGCAAACCAAGAGACCCAGTACTTC.

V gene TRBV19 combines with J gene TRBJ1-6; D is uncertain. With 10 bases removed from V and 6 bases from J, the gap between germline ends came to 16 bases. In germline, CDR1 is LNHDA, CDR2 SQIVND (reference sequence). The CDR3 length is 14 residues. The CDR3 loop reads CATSYTGGNSPLHF. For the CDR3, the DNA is TGTGCCACCTCATACACCGGCGGTAATTCACCCCTCCACTTT.

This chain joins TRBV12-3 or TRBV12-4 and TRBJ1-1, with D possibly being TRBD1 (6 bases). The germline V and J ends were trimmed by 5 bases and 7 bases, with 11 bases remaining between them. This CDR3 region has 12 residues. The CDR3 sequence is CASSIRQDEAFF. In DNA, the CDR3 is TGTGCCAGCAGTATAAGACAGGATGAAGCTTTCTTT.

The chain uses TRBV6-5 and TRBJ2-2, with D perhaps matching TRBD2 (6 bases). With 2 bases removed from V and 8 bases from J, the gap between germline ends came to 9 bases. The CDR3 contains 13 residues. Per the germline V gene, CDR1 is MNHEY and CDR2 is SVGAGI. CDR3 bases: TGTGCCAGCAGTTACCCCCGGGAGGGGGAGCTGTTTTTT. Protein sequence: CASSYPREGELFF.

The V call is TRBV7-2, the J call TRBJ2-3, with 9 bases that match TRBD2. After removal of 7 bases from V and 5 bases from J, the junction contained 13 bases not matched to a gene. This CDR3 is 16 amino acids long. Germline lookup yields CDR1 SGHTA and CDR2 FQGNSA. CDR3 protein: CASTLGRGGLGDTQYF. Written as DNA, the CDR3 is TGTGCCAGCACCCTGGGGCGGGGGGGCCTCGGAGATACGCAGTATTTT.

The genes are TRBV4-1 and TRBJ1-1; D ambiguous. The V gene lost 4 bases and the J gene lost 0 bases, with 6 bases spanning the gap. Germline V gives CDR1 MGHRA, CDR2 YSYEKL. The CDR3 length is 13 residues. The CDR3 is CASSPRLNTEAFF. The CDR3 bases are TGCGCCAGCAGCCCGAGGCTGAACACTGAAGCTTTCTTT.

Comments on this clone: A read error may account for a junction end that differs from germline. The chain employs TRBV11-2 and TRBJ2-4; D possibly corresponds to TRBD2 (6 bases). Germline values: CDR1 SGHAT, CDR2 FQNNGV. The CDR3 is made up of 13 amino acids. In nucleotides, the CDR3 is TGTGCCAGCAGCTTAGTCGGGGGAGATAAAGCTGGGTTC. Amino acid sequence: CASSLVGGDKAGF.

In DNA, the CDR3 is TGTGCCAGCAGCGCATGGACAGGGGCAAACTATGGCTACACCTTC. Protein: CASSAWTGANYGYTF. This chain connects TRBV9 to TRBJ1-2, with 9 bases lining up with TRBD1. Germline CDR1 and CDR2: SGDLS and YYNGEE. V trimming: 3 bases; J trimming: 2 bases; junction bases outside the gene matches: 5. This CDR3 is built from 15 residues.

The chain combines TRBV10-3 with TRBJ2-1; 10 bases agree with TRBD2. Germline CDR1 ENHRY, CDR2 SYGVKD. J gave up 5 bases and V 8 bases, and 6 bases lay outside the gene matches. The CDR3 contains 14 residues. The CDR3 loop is CAIGLAGANNEQFF. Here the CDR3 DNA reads TGTGCCATCGGGCTAGCGGGGGCCAACAATGAGCAGTTCTTC.

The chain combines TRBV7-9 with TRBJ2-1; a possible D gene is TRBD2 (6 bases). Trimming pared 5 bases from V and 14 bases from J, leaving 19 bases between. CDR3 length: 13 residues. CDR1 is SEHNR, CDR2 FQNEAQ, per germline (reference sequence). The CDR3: CASSARLGPLKFF. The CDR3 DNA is TGTGCCAGCAGCGCCAGACTAGGCCCCCTCAAGTTCTTC.

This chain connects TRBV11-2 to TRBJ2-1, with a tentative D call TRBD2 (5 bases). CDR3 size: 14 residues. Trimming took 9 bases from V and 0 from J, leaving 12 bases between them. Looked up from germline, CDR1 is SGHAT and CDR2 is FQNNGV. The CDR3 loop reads CARIALSSYNEQFF. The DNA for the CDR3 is TGTGCCAGGATAGCGCTGAGCTCCTACAATGAGCAGTTCTTC.

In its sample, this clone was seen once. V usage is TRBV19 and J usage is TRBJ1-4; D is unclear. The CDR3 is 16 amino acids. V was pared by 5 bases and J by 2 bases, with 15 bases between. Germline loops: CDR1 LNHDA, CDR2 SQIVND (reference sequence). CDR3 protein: CASSSPPGRTNEKLFF. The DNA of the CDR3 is TGTGCCAGTAGTTCTCCCCCCGGGAGGACTAATGAAAAACTGTTTTTT.

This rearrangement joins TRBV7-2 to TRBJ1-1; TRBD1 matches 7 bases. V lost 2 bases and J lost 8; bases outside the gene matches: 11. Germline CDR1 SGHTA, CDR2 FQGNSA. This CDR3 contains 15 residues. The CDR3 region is CASSLYQGGSPEAFF. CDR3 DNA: TGTGCCAGCAGCTTATATCAGGGGGGCTCCCCGGAAGCTTTCTTT. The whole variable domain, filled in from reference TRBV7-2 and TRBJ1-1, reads GAGVSQSPSNKVTEKGKDVELRCDPISGHTALYWYRQSLGQGLEFLIYFQGNSAPDKSGLPSDRFSAERTGGSVSTLTIQRTQQEDSAVYLCASSLYQGGSPEAFFGQGTRLTVV.

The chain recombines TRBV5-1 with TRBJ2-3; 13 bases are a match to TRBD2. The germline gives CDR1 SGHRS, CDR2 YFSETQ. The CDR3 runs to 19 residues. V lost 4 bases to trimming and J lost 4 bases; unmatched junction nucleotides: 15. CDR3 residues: CASSQGTSGGAGGADTQYF. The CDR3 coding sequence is TGCGCCAGCAGCCAAGGAACTAGCGGGGGGGCCGGTGGGGCAGATACGCAGTATTTT.

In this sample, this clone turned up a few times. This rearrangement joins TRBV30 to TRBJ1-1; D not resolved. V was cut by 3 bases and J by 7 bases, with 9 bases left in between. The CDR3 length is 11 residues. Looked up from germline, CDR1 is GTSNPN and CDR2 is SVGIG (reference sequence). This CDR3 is CAWSNTYEAFF. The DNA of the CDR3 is TGTGCCTGGAGCAACACATATGAAGCTTTCTTT.

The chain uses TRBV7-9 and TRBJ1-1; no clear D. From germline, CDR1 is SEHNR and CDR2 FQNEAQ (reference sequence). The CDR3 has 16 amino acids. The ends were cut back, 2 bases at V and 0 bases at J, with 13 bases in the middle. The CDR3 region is CASSLQRAGLNTEAFF. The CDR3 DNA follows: TGTGCCAGCAGCTTACAGAGGGCCGGGTTGAACACTGAAGCTTTCTTT.

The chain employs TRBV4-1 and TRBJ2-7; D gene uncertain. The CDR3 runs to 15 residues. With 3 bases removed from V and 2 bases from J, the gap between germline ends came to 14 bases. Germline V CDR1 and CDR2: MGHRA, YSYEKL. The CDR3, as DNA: TGCGCCAGCAGCCATCGTATCGACGGAGCCTACGAGCAGTACTTC. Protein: CASSHRIDGAYEQYF.

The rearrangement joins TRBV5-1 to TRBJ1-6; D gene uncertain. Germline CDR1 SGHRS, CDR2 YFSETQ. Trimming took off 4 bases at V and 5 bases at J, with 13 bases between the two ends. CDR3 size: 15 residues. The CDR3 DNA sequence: TGCGCCAGCAGCCCCAACCGCCGAGATAATTCACCCCTCCACTTT. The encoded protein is CASSPNRRDNSPLHF.

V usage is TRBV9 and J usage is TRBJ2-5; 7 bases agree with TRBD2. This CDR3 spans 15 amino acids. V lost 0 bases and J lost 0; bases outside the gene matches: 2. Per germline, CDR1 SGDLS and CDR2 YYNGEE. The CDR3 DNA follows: TGTGCCAGCAGCGTAGACGGGAGGCACCAAGAGACCCAGTACTTC. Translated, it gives CASSVDGRHQETQYF.

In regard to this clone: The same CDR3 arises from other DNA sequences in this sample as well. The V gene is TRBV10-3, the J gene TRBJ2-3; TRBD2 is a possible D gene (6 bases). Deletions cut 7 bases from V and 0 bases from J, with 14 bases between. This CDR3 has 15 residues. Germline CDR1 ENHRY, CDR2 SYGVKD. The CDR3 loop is CAIMREASSTDTQYF. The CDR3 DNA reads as TGTGCCATCATGAGGGAGGCCTCTAGCACAGATACGCAGTATTTT.

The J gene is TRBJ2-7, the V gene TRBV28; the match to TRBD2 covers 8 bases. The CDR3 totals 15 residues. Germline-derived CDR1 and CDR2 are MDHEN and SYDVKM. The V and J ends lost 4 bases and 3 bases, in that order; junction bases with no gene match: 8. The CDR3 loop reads CASSSRTSRHYEQYF. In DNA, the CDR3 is TGTGCCAGCAGTTCCAGGACTAGCAGACACTACGAGCAGTACTTC.

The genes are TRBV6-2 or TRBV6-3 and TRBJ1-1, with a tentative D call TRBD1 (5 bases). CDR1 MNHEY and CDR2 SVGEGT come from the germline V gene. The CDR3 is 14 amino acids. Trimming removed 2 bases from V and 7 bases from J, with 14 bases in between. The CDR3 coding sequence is TGTGCCAGCAGTTACCGACAGTCCCGGATTGAAGCTTTCTTT. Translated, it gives CASSYRQSRIEAFF.

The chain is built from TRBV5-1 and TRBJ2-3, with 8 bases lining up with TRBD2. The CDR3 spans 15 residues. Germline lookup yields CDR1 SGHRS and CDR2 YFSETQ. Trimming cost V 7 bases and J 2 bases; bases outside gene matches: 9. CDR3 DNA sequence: TGCGCCAGCGGAGAAGCGGGGGTATTCACAGATACGCAGTATTTT. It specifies CASGEAGVFTDTQYF.